A selection of T cell receptor beta chains follows, all from one sample in a study of cytomegalovirus exposure and HLA in healthy donors. Using immunoSEQ multiplex PCR, the repertoire was profiled, and TCRdb retains in-frame clones only, with some absent. Among fewer than 250,000 clones listed, around 79% were seen once. The sequenced material came from PBMCs. The receptors stem from a woman aged 50 to 65 in good health and CMV-seronegative. Each CDR3 is given with its conserved first and last residue.

V gene: TRBV11-2
J gene: TRBJ1-2
CDR3 protein: CASSLGQATVDYGYTF

V gene: TRBV6-5
J gene: TRBJ1-5
CDR3 protein: CASRNSGGQPQHF

V gene: TRBV19
J gene: TRBJ1-1
CDR3 protein: CASSTLLGRGNTEAFF

V gene: TRBV7-2
J gene: TRBJ2-1
CDR3 protein: CASSTQGGGNEQFF

V gene: TRBV9
J gene: TRBJ1-1
CDR3 protein: CASEGNSPEAFF

V gene: TRBV2
J gene: TRBJ1-5
CDR3 protein: CASSGGQGNQPQHF

V gene: TRBV28
J gene: TRBJ1-2
CDR3 protein: CATHGADRGLYGGYTF

V gene: TRBV6-1
J gene: TRBJ2-5
CDR3 protein: CASSEGLRGGYRETQYF

V gene: TRBV28
J gene: TRBJ1-1
CDR3 protein: CASKGQSQAERLYTEAFF

V gene: TRBV7-2
J gene: TRBJ1-5
CDR3 protein: CASSLGGSQPQHF

V gene: TRBV5-4
J gene: TRBJ2-1
CDR3 protein: CASSQGQVSYNEQFF

V gene: TRBV18
J gene: TRBJ1-3
CDR3 protein: CASSPVRDRVSGNTIYF

V gene: TRBV7-9
J gene: TRBJ2-7
CDR3 protein: CSSRWRGTYEQYF

V gene: TRBV19
J gene: TRBJ1-1
CDR3 protein: CASKAPGQSMNTEAFF

V gene: TRBV6-5
J gene: TRBJ1-5
CDR3 protein: CASRRTGFNQPQHF

V gene: TRBV6-5
J gene: TRBJ1-1
CDR3 protein: CASTGIHDTEAFF

V gene: TRBV7-3
J gene: TRBJ2-7
CDR3 protein: CASSLGGDYEQYF

V gene: TRBV7-6
J gene: TRBJ1-1
CDR3 protein: CASSLGTGSTEAFF

V gene: TRBV19
J gene: TRBJ1-1
CDR3 protein: CASSIARLNTEAFF

V gene: TRBV25-1
J gene: TRBJ2-7
CDR3 protein: CASSEEGIVYEQYF

V gene: TRBV6-1
J gene: TRBJ1-1
CDR3 protein: CAALTGGRTEAFF

V gene: TRBV4-1
J gene: TRBJ2-2
CDR3 protein: CASSQGSYVAGELFF

V gene: TRBV13
J gene: TRBJ2-2
CDR3 protein: CASSLEGGDTGELFF

V gene: TRBV10-3
J gene: TRBJ1-3
CDR3 protein: CAISEGQGEGNTIYF

V gene: TRBV15
J gene: TRBJ2-7
CDR3 protein: CATSREGPYEQYF

V gene: TRBV4-3
J gene: TRBJ1-1
CDR3 protein: CASSHRTGLNTEAFF

V gene: TRBV6-1
J gene: TRBJ1-2
CDR3 protein: CASSEAFGYGYTF

V gene: TRBV7-3
J gene: TRBJ1-1
CDR3 protein: CASSQGGRLNTEAFF

V gene: TRBV15
J gene: TRBJ1-1
CDR3 protein: CATSRGGGPMGAFF

V gene: TRBV18
J gene: TRBJ1-1
CDR3 protein: CASSPQWGGTEAFF

V gene: TRBV7-9
J gene: TRBJ2-6
CDR3 protein: CASSLPILSGANVLTF

V gene: TRBV10-2
J gene: TRBJ1-2
CDR3 protein: CASSLRTGANYGYTF

V gene: TRBV5-1
J gene: TRBJ1-4
CDR3 protein: CASSYGTGVNEKLFF

V gene: TRBV29-1
J gene: TRBJ1-1
CDR3 protein: CSGGQMNTEAFF

V gene: TRBV7-2
J gene: TRBJ2-7
CDR3 protein: CASSEQGGGPSYEQYF

V gene: TRBV28
J gene: TRBJ1-5
CDR3 protein: CASSYFRDRGQPQHF

V gene: TRBV18
J gene: TRBJ1-1
CDR3 protein: CASSQGMNTEAFF

V gene: TRBV4-3
J gene: TRBJ2-7
CDR3 protein: CASSPLDGAGIYEQYF

V gene: TRBV19
J gene: TRBJ1-2
CDR3 protein: CASSIGRNGHGYTF

V gene: TRBV18
J gene: TRBJ1-1
CDR3 protein: CASSPGLNTEAFF

V gene: TRBV10-3
J gene: TRBJ2-3
CDR3 protein: CAISASLGTDTQYF

V gene: TRBV27
J gene: TRBJ1-2
CDR3 protein: CASSLSGLYGYTF

V gene: TRBV6-1
J gene: TRBJ2-1
CDR3 protein: CASSDYRKNNEQFF

V gene: TRBV6-5
J gene: TRBJ1-2
CDR3 protein: CASSYRRGGYTF

V gene: TRBV5-1
J gene: TRBJ2-7
CDR3 protein: CASSFTGGLYEQYF

V gene: TRBV6-6
J gene: TRBJ2-1
CDR3 protein: CASSYSAGSDEQFF

V gene: TRBV7-3
J gene: TRBJ1-1
CDR3 protein: CASSSQSLGATEAFF

V gene: TRBV11-3
J gene: TRBJ1-2
CDR3 protein: CASSLDVYRGYTF

V gene: TRBV7-2
J gene: TRBJ2-1
CDR3 protein: CASSLAGGGGQGEQFF

V gene: TRBV9
J gene: TRBJ2-5
CDR3 protein: CASSEQGERAQETQYF

V gene: TRBV20-1
J gene: TRBJ1-4
CDR3 protein: CSARDRTLYLF

V gene: TRBV7-9
J gene: TRBJ2-3
CDR3 protein: CASSLVLAADTQYF

V gene: TRBV7-6
J gene: TRBJ1-3
CDR3 protein: CASSGTTGAGNTIYF

V gene: TRBV27
J gene: -
CDR3 protein: CASLNIRGGDATYEQYF

V gene: TRBV6-4
J gene: TRBJ2-3
CDR3 protein: CASSLGGRGNTDTQYF

V gene: TRBV4-2
J gene: TRBJ1-5
CDR3 protein: CASSQGPGNQPQHF

V gene: TRBV11-1
J gene: TRBJ1-2
CDR3 protein: CASTGDRRGGYTF

V gene: TRBV12-5
J gene: TRBJ2-5
CDR3 protein: CASGLGVPKETQYF

V gene: TRBV9
J gene: TRBJ1-2
CDR3 protein: CASSVGQGESHGYGYTF